This TCR beta chain was observed in a study of blood T cell repertoires in COVID-19. Study information: COVID-19 samples collected from the United States, Italy and Spain covered acute and convalescent phases.

Per germline, CDR1 LNHDA and CDR2 SQIVND (reference sequence). CDR3 length: 12 residues. The germline V and J ends were trimmed by 9 bases and 2 bases, with 10 bases remaining between them. The table lists this clone with a few counts. Original processing notes: Using reference gene primer amplification, nucleated cell counts were estimated. This table comes from immunoSEQ multiplex PCR, and its TCRdb copy is limited to in-frame clones, with some not included. The D gene and trimming were derived from the DNA, and the V and J assignments and clone size from that table. The sample carries about 200,000 clones, more than 65% recorded once.

Sequenced sample: peripheral blood. This chain uses TRBV19 with TRBJ1-2; D may be TRBD1 (6 bases). This clonotype was obtained from an elderly woman with acute or convalescent COVID-19. The DNA for the CDR3 is TGTGCCAGCCAACAGGGCAACTATGGCTACACCTTC. This translates into CASQQGNYGYTF.